The 13 T cell receptor beta chains listed next were all sequenced from one sample in a study of cytomegalovirus exposure and HLA in healthy donors. 60 Vbeta and 13 Jbeta primers were used in PCR. Generated by immunoSEQ multiplex PCR, the TCRdb table keeps only in-frame clones and is missing some. The repertoire includes 100,000 to 150,000 clones, 78% of them detected once, and about 1.5% sits in the top ten. Sequencing was performed on PBMCs. All receptors come from a female donor in good health and CMV-seronegative.

This clone was counted between two and nine times. V gene TRBV4-2 combines with J gene TRBJ1-2; the D gene is possibly TRBD1 (6 bases). The germline gives CDR1 LGHNA, CDR2 YNFKEQ. The CDR3 has 14 residues. Trimming took off 1 base at V and 4 bases at J, with 10 bases between the two ends. CDR3 residues: CASSQGTDLYGYTF. CDR3 nucleotides: TGTGCCAGCAGCCAAGGGACAGACCTCTATGGCTACACCTTC.

The chain employs TRBV6-6 and TRBJ2-3; 9 bases fit TRBD2. V shed 8 bases, J shed 5 bases, and the junction held 11 bases outside the gene matches. This CDR3 spans 15 amino acids. CDR1 is MNHNY and CDR2 is SVGAGI in the germline V gene (reference sequence). CDR3: CASQGRASGKDTQYF. The CDR3, as DNA: TGTGCCAGCCAAGGCCGTGCTAGCGGGAAAGATACGCAGTATTTT.

V gene TRBV19 combines with J gene TRBJ1-4; TRBD1 matches at 9 bases. The CDR3 is 15 residues long. V gave up 5 bases and J gave up 7 bases; unmatched junction bases: 8. Germline assignment: CDR1 LNHDA and CDR2 SQIVND (reference sequence). For the CDR3, the DNA is TGTGCCAGTAGTGTGGCGCGGACAGGGGTTGAAAAACTGTTTTTT. Its protein product is CASSVARTGVEKLFF.

V gene TRBV19 combines with J gene TRBJ1-5; D unresolved. The CDR3 is 13 amino acids. The germline gives CDR1 LNHDA, CDR2 SQIVND (reference sequence). V lost 2 bases, J lost 2 bases, and 4 bases lay in between. CDR3 in DNA: TGTGCCAGTAGTATATCGGGCAATCAGCCCCAGCATTTT. Amino acid sequence: CASSISGNQPQHF. The complete variable domain, with remaining parts taken from reference TRBV19 and TRBJ1-5, reads DGGITQSPKYLFRKEGQNVTLSCEQNLNHDAMYWYRQDPGQGLRLIYYSQIVNDFQKGDIAEGYSVSREKKESFPLTVTSAQKNPTAFYLCASSISGNQPQHFGDGTRLSIL.

V is TRBV7-9 and J is TRBJ2-1, with 14 bases matching TRBD2. The CDR3 spans 15 residues. Germline V CDR1 and CDR2: SEHNR, FQNEAQ (reference sequence). J was trimmed by 10 bases and V by 5 bases; bases with no gene match: 7. CDR3 protein: CASSLGLAGAEEQFF. The CDR3 DNA reads as TGTGCCAGCAGCCTGGGACTAGCGGGAGCCGAAGAGCAGTTCTTC.

V and J are TRBV6-6 and TRBJ2-1; 8 positions agree with TRBD2. The CDR3 length is 15 residues. The germline CDR1 and CDR2 sequences are MNHNY and SVGAGI (reference sequence). Germline trimming cut 2 bases from V and 7 bases from J; bases unmatched to any gene: 7. The CDR3 DNA is TGTGCCAGCAGTTACAAGAGAGCGGGAGAGAATGAGCAGTTCTTC. Protein: CASSYKRAGENEQFF.

This clone was counted once. The rearrangement uses TRBV28 and TRBJ2-7; D unresolved. V was cut by 2 bases and J by 3 bases, with 11 bases left in between. CDR1 MDHEN and CDR2 SYDVKM come from the germline V gene. This CDR3 is built from 14 residues. Here the CDR3 reads CASSLEFTLYEQYF. The DNA of the CDR3 is TGTGCCAGCAGTTTAGAGTTCACCCTCTACGAGCAGTACTTC.

This sequence joins TRBV5-4 and TRBJ1-1; weak D call: TRBD1 (6 bases). The V gene lost 3 bases and the J gene lost 4 bases, with 13 bases spanning the gap. This CDR3 region has 14 residues. The germline CDR1 and CDR2 sequences are SGHNT and YYREEE (reference sequence). The CDR3 bases are TGTGCCAGCAGCTCAAACAGAGGGGGCACTGAAGCTTTCTTT. Translating it yields CASSSNRGGTEAFF. Full variable domain (rest looked up from reference TRBV5-4 and TRBJ1-1): ETGVTQSPTHLIKTRGQQVTLRCSSQSGHNTVSWYQQALGQGPQFIFQYYREEENGRGNFPPRFSGLQFPNYSSELNVNALELDDSALYLCASSSNRGGTEAFFGQGTRLTVV.

This clone was picked up one time. This chain connects TRBV13 to TRBJ1-1; 8 bases line up with TRBD1. Germline V gene data show CDR1 as PRHDT and CDR2 as FYEKMQ (reference sequence). V shed 4 bases and J 5 bases; nucleotides not matched to a gene: 15. The CDR3 covers 17 residues. CDR3 region: CASSSPRRGDRQTEAFF. The CDR3 coding sequence is TGTGCCAGCAGCTCCCCTCGGAGGGGGGACAGGCAAACTGAAGCTTTCTTT.

The rearrangement joins TRBV28 to TRBJ1-2; no reliable D call. There are 15 residues in the CDR3. CDR1 and CDR2 from the germline V gene are MDHEN and SYDVKM. Trimming stripped 8 bases from V and 3 bases from J, with 19 bases between. CDR3 sequence: CASGGEAAADYGYTF. The CDR3 nucleotides read TGTGCCAGCGGTGGAGAGGCGGCAGCGGACTATGGCTACACCTTC.

This clone occurred a few times. This rearrangement joins TRBV5-4 to TRBJ2-3, with 10 bases matching TRBD2. The CDR3 consists of 14 residues. The germline CDR1 and CDR2 sequences are SGHNT and YYREEE (reference sequence). J was trimmed by 4 bases and V by 6 bases; bases with no gene match: 5. This CDR3 reads CASNPAGGSDTQYF. The CDR3 region has the DNA TGTGCCAGCAACCCAGCGGGAGGGTCAGATACGCAGTATTTT.

The V gene is TRBV27, the J gene TRBJ1-5; D gene uncertain. This CDR3 is built from 17 residues. V lost 3 bases to trimming and J lost 2 bases, with 17 bases between them. Per germline, CDR1 MNHEY and CDR2 SMNVEV (reference sequence). Here the CDR3 DNA reads TGTGCCAGCAGTTTTAGAGGGCCACTCACGGGCAATCAGCCCCAGCATTTT. Encoded protein: CASSFRGPLTGNQPQHF.

V is TRBV5-1 and J is TRBJ2-5; the match to TRBD1 covers 10 bases. The J call may be in error: the DNA end matches TRBJ2-7 better. CDR1 is SGHRS, CDR2 YFSETQ, per germline. CDR3 length: 14 amino acids. The CDR3 here is CASSSGTGVYEQYF. CDR3 nucleotide sequence: TGCGCCAGCAGCTCGGGGACAGGGGTCTACGAGCAGTACTTC.